The TCR beta chain described here comes from a study of regulatory T cells in long-lasting Graves disease listed by TCRdb under 2021. For the study in its entirety: Persistent Graves' disease was defined as persistently positive TSH receptor autoantibodies together with antithyroid drug treatment for over 5 years. TCR sequencing covered around 13 persistent and around 20 newly diagnosed Graves' disease patients, some 33 samples in total. On average, persistent Graves' disease patients in the clinical cohort had been on antithyroid drugs for about 9.7 years. The study took place in China and was registered as a clinical trial. This study used TCR sequencing and RNA sequencing of peripheral blood to compare persistent Graves' disease patients against newly diagnosed Graves' disease patients.

This clonotype was seen only a few times. This clone's antigen is unknown. Within one base of it there is no much larger clone, and no base qualities were kept. CDR1 is given as MDHEN and CDR2 as SYDVKM, both from the germline V gene. Counted from cysteine to phenylalanine, this CDR3 has 16 amino acids. CDR3 DNA is the only sequence kept; it has 48 bases, read in frame from the first base. Between the V and J ends, shortened by 2 bases and 1 base respectively, the junction contains 11 bases. The label giving this sample's time point can be read as: persistent/refractory GD, antithyroid drugs over 5 years with positive TRAb. RNA was extracted from PBMCs in TRIzol for both TCR sequencing and RNA sequencing. The diagnosis of Graves' disease followed American Thyroid Association guidelines. Patients were recruited from an endocrinology department in Xi'an, China. From each patient, around 9 milliliters of peripheral blood was collected into an EDTA anticoagulant tube. PBMCs were isolated by Ficoll Paque Plus density gradient separation without further T cell sorting. An Agilent 2100 Bioanalyzer and agarose gel were used to assess RNA quality, and a NanoDrop 2000 was used to measure RNA concentration.

General findings and caveats noted by the study authors: The small sample size was acknowledged by the authors as a limitation that may reduce accuracy. TRBV28, TRBJ1-2 and TRBJ2-5 were preferentially used in persistent disease, while TRBV20-1 and TRBJ2-1 were favored in newly diagnosed disease. Because the primary lesion, thyroid tissue, could not be accessed, the study looked at peripheral blood alone. Lower TCR Shannon entropy and fewer highly expanded clones were observed in persistent Graves' disease patients than in newly diagnosed patients, which suggested clonal expansion. Sequencing and analysis were restricted to the TCR beta chain. More public clonotypes were shared among persistent patients (around 3,000) than among newly diagnosed patients (over 900).

Preparation of the library involved multiplex PCR. Data came from an Illumina HiSeq 4000. TCR beta libraries were built with iRepertoire HTBI primers and Arm-PCR amplification of CDR3 regions. Before sequencing, the PCR products underwent gel purification. As for the authors' bioinformatics: Gene usage analysis of CDR3 amino acid clonotypes used the 60 to 75 TRBV and some 13 TRBJ segments found across samples. COPE and FqMerger were used to merge the filtered high-quality paired reads into contigs. BLAST was used to align contigs to the IMGT TRBV, TRBD and TRBJ reference genes, and CDR3 was defined following IMGT. Highly expanded clones were defined as clonotypes with a frequency above 0.1%. Shannon entropy was used to measure repertoire diversity, and the Gini coefficient was used to measure V-J evenness. A clonotype was considered public if more than one individual shared it. TCRdb applied fastp at Q25 and MiXCR to the public reads, then kept only in-frame beta chains. Here each entry gathers all rows of one CDR3 protein and keeps the most common genes and DNA. The V and J calls were determined by TCRdb, not by the authors. Here the sample has a few hundred thousand distinct CDR3 sequences; 20% to 25% occur a single time. About 27% of the sample lies in the top ten.

The source is a woman in her thirties or forties with Graves disease. Donor details come from another sample of the same person, matched by shared clones. The chain is made from TRBV28 and TRBJ1-4, with no D gene named confidently. The source was peripheral blood mononuclear cells (PBMCs), collected when the disease was refractory, from a patient treated with antithyroid drugs. The bases read TGTGCCAGCAGTTTAGGCGGGCGGAAAACTAATGAAAAACTGTTTTTT. It specifies CASSLGGRKTNEKLFF.